The rows below give T cell receptor beta chains drawn from one sample of a study of blood T cell repertoires in COVID-19. Method: immunoSEQ multiplex PCR; TCRdb's copy keeps in-frame clones and lacks some. The table has 330,000 or so clones, over 70% seen once. The specimen was PBMCs or T cells enriched from blood (not recorded which). Source of these receptors: a man aged 25 to 45 who had recovered from COVID-19. CDR3s include the opening cysteine and the closing phenylalanine or tryptophan. A D gene is named only where the DNA matches it firmly. Expanded clones get a size class; other rows say once, few or many, or leave the size out.

DNA	CDR3	length	D	J	V	size
TGTGCCAGCAGTTCCGGGACAGGGCAAACAGATACGCAGTATTTT	CASSSGTGQTDTQYF	15	TRBD1	TRBJ2-3	TRBV28	-
TGTGCCAGCAGTTTAACGGCGGGGTCCAATCAGCCCCAGCATTTT	CASSLTAGSNQPQHF	15	-	TRBJ1-5	TRBV28	-
TGTGCCAGCAGAATCGAAATAGTCAAAGAGACCCAGTACTTC	CASRIEIVKETQYF	14	-	TRBJ2-5	TRBV2	-
TGTGCCAGCTCACCGACAGGGAACCCAGAGACCCAGTACTTC	CASSPTGNPETQYF	14	TRBD1	TRBJ2-5	TRBV18	-
TGTGCCAGCAGCCAGGTACAGGGGCAGTCACCCCTCCACTTT	CASSQVQGQSPLHF	14	TRBD1	TRBJ1-6	TRBV3-1/TRBV3-2	-
TGTGCCAGCAGCCCGACTAGCGGGGGACTACAAGAGACCCAGTACTTC	CASSPTSGGLQETQYF	16	TRBD2	TRBJ2-5	TRBV9	-
TGTGCCAGCAGCTTAGTACAGGGGGGGCTCACCCATGGCTACACCTTC	CASSLVQGGLTHGYTF	16	TRBD1	TRBJ1-2	TRBV11-2	-
TGTGCCAGCAGCGTGCTGGGCAACACAGATACGCAGTATTTT	CASSVLGNTDTQYF	14	-	TRBJ2-3	TRBV9	few
TGTGCCAGCTTATCGGGGAACGAGCAGTACTTC	CASLSGNEQYF	11	-	TRBJ2-7	TRBV6-5	-
TGCGCCAGCAGCTTGAGGGCGAAGAACACTGAAGCTTTCTTT	CASSLRAKNTEAFF	14	-	TRBJ1-1	TRBV4-1	once
TGTGCCAGCGGCGGGGGCCTTCCCACAGATACGCAGTATTTT	CASGGGLPTDTQYF	14	-	TRBJ2-3	TRBV27	-
TGTGCCAGCAGAAAATTGACTAGTCGCACAGATACGCAGTATTTT	CASRKLTSRTDTQYF	15	-	TRBJ2-3	TRBV7-2	-
TGTGCCAGCAGCCCACCGGGACACGCCTACGAGCAGTACTTC	CASSPPGHAYEQYF	14	-	TRBJ2-7	TRBV3-1/TRBV3-2	-
TGTGCCAGCACCCAGACAGGGTCCCAAGAGACCCAGTACTTC	CASTQTGSQETQYF	14	TRBD1	TRBJ2-5	TRBV6-5	-
TGTGCCAGCAGCCGCTCCGGGACTAACAATGAGCAGTTCTTC	CASSRSGTNNEQFF	14	TRBD2	TRBJ2-1	TRBV3-1/TRBV3-2	-
TGTGCCAGCAGCACCACGACTAGCGGCACCTACGAGCAGTACTTC	CASSTTTSGTYEQYF	15	TRBD2	TRBJ2-7	TRBV9	-
TGTGCCAGCAGCGTAAGACTAGCGGAGGGGTACTACAATGAGCAGTTCTTC	CASSVRLAEGYYNEQFF	17	TRBD2	TRBJ2-1	TRBV11-3	once
TGCGCCAGCAGTGAGGAGCGACAGGGAGTACATGGCTACACCTTC	CASSEERQGVHGYTF	15	TRBD1	TRBJ1-2	TRBV10-1	-
TGTGCCAGCAACGGGAATGGAGGCAATCAGCCCCAGCATTTT	CASNGNGGNQPQHF	14	-	TRBJ1-5	TRBV9	-
TGTGCCAGCTCACCCCTCAGACTCCGAGACACAGATACGCAGTATTTT	CASSPLRLRDTDTQYF	16	-	TRBJ2-3	TRBV18	-
TGTGCCAGCAGTTCCGGGGAGGTGACTGAAGCTTTCTTT	CASSSGEVTEAFF	13	-	TRBJ1-1	TRBV28	-
TGTGCCAGCAGCGTAGAGGCTAGCGGGGGGACCACAGATACGCAGTATTTT	CASSVEASGGTTDTQYF	17	TRBD2	TRBJ2-3	TRBV9	-
TGCGCCAGCAGGAGAAGTCAGCCCCAGCATTTT	CASRRSQPQHF	11	-	TRBJ1-5	TRBV10-1	once
TGTGCCAGCAGCCAAGGCCTTACAGGGGGGAACACTGAAGCTTTCTTT	CASSQGLTGGNTEAFF	16	TRBD1	TRBJ1-1	TRBV3-1/TRBV3-2	-
TGTGCCAGCAGCTTCGGGGGGATTAGCAATCAGCCCCAGCATTTT	CASSFGGISNQPQHF	15	-	TRBJ1-5	TRBV5-5	-
TGTGCCAGCAGCTCGCCCAGGGGAGGGAATTGGGAGCTGTTTTTT	CASSSPRGGNWELFF	15	-	TRBJ2-2	TRBV5-6	-
TGCGCCAGCAGCTTGATCCGACAGGCGAACAATGAGCAGTTCTTC	CASSLIRQANNEQFF	15	-	TRBJ2-1	TRBV5-1	-
TGTGCCAGCAGCCGGACAGGCATTCAAGAGACCCAGTACTTC	CASSRTGIQETQYF	14	TRBD1	TRBJ2-5	TRBV5-6	-
TGTGCCAGCAGTTCCACCGGGGGACAGGCCGTGGAGCAGTACTTC	CASSSTGGQAVEQYF	15	TRBD1	TRBJ2-7	TRBV28	-
TGTGCCAGCAGTGAAGGGGACCCGGGACTAGCTCTGTACGAGCAGTACTTC	CASSEGDPGLALYEQYF	17	TRBD2	TRBJ2-7	TRBV6-1	few
TGTGCCAGCAGCTCGTACAGGTCAAGTGGAACTGAAGCTTTCTTT	CASSSYRSSGTEAFF	15	-	TRBJ1-1	TRBV5-4	-
TGTGCCACCACAGTAGGGACAGCAATATATGAGCAGTTCTTC	CATTVGTAIYEQFF	14	TRBD1	TRBJ2-1	TRBV7-6	-
TGTGCCAGCAGCTTGGGATTGGATGGGAGCTATGGCTACACCTTC	CASSLGLDGSYGYTF	15	-	TRBJ1-2	TRBV13	-
TGTGCCAGCAGCCGCGGACAGGGCTACGAGCAGTACTTC	CASSRGQGYEQYF	13	TRBD1	TRBJ2-7	TRBV6-5	-
TGTGCCAGCAGTTACTCGAACCGCCAGGGGTATGGCTACACCTTC	CASSYSNRQGYGYTF	15	-	TRBJ1-2	TRBV6-5	-
TGCGCCAGCAGTGCCAAGGGGAACAATCAGCCCCAGCATTTT	CASSAKGNNQPQHF	14	-	TRBJ1-5	TRBV10-2	few
TGTGCCAGCAGCCAAGTTTTGTCTAACTCCTACAATGAGCAGTTCTTC	CASSQVLSNSYNEQFF	16	-	TRBJ2-1	TRBV4-2	-
TGTGCCAGTAGTACAGCGGGGGGGTACACCGGGGAGCTGTTTTTT	CASSTAGGYTGELFF	15	TRBD2	TRBJ2-2	TRBV19	-
TGTGCCAGCAGCACTACAGGGATCTATGGCTACACCTTC	CASSTTGIYGYTF	13	-	TRBJ1-2	TRBV12-3/TRBV12-4	-
TGTGCCAGCAGTGAAGCGCTTCGCGGACTAGCGGGGTTCGGGGAGACCCAGTACTTC	CASSEALRGLAGFGETQYF	19	TRBD2	TRBJ2-5	TRBV6-1	-
TGTGCCATCAGTGAGTGGAGGTCAGATACGCAGTATTTT	CAISEWRSDTQYF	13	-	TRBJ2-3	TRBV10-3	-
TGTGCCAGCAGCTTGGCCACCGGGGGGGCCTACAATGAGCAGTTCTTC	CASSLATGGAYNEQFF	16	TRBD2	TRBJ2-1	TRBV5-6	-
TGTGCCAGCGAAGGACAGGAGGACTATGGCTACACCTTC	CASEGQEDYGYTF	13	TRBD1	TRBJ1-2	TRBV2	once
TGTGCCAGCAGTGAAGAAGGGACAGGGGTGGGCACTGAAGCTTTCTTT	CASSEEGTGVGTEAFF	16	TRBD1	TRBJ1-1	TRBV2	-
TGCGCCAGCAGCCAGGACACGCTAGCGGGGGTATACAATGAGCAGTTCTTC	CASSQDTLAGVYNEQFF	17	TRBD2	TRBJ2-1	TRBV4-1	-
TGTGCCACCAGTGATCCGGGACAGGGGGCAGGGGAGACCCAGTACTTC	CATSDPGQGAGETQYF	16	TRBD1	TRBJ2-5	TRBV24-1	-
TGTGCCAGCAGCGATCCGGGACTTGCCGTTCTGTACTTC	CASSDPGLAVLYF	13	-	TRBJ2-7	TRBV6-5	-
TGTGCCAGCAGCTCCCGCGGGGGCGGGCTTTACAATGAGCAGTTCTTC	CASSSRGGGLYNEQFF	16	-	TRBJ2-1	TRBV7-8	once
TGTGCCAGCAGTTACTCGAGAGGGAATCGGGCAGATACGCAGTATTTT	CASSYSRGNRADTQYF	16	-	TRBJ2-3	TRBV6-5	-
TGTGCCAGCAGTGAACAGGGGCCCAAATCACCCCTCCACTTT	CASSEQGPKSPLHF	14	-	TRBJ1-6	TRBV6-1	-
TGTGCCAGCAGGACTAGACATCTAGAAAAACTGTTTTTT	CASRTRHLEKLFF	13	-	TRBJ1-4	TRBV12-3/TRBV12-4	few
TGTGCCAGCAGCGTAGGTCAGGGGGTGGCCTACGAGCAGTACTTC	CASSVGQGVAYEQYF	15	TRBD1	TRBJ2-7	TRBV9	few